The T cell receptor (beta chain) under discussion was sequenced for a study of blood T cells in healthy people across ages (dated by TCRdb to the mid-2010s). With respect to the entire study: In model experiments, template switching captured roughly one uniquely barcoded TCR beta cDNA molecule for every two T cells. Donors of different ages were randomly distributed across sequencing lanes to avoid experimental bias. Two additional independent replicas of 1 million unique cDNA reads from the same blood draw were analyzed for two donors (one aged 18 to 30 and one aged 80 or older). The donors were split into four age groups: young (average approximately 16 years), middle-aged (more than 35), aged (over 55) and long-lived (under 85). The study measured age-related changes in TCR beta repertoire diversity using deep sequencing normalized with unique cDNA molecular identifiers. Overall results and qualifications from the work: Estimates of total diversity from one million sequenced T cells were regarded as lower bounds and underestimates. A strong correlation was found between observed TCR beta diversity and the percentage of naive T cells measured by flow cytometry. Bulk unsorted PBMC profiling prevented conclusive comparison of naive and antigen-experienced compartments. Observed TCR beta diversity per million T cells fell roughly linearly with age, and a significant reduction was already apparent by age around 36. Compared with the aged group, more naive CD4+ T cells, fewer expanded clones and increased TCR diversity were shown by the long-lived group, suggesting age selection. The CMV infection status of donors was not known, potentially confounding age-related changes in expanded clonotypes.

The donors were 40 or so Caucasian individuals from Russia, aged roughly 6 to 90 years, who were systemically healthy. Approximately 11 milliliters of peripheral blood were drawn from each donor into EDTA-treated Vacutainer tubes. Ficoll-Paque density-gradient centrifugation was used to isolate PBMCs, with at least 7 million per sample. Trizol reagent was used to extract total RNA from the PBMCs, yielding at least 6 micrograms per sample. The percentages of naive CD45RAhigh/CD27high T cells were determined by flow cytometry on a PBMC aliquot from every donor. The method behind the library was 5' RACE. Sequencing relied on an Illumina HiSeq 2500. A second about 7 to 12 cycle PCR used a sample-barcoded 5' primer and a J-beta primer mix. Each TCR beta cDNA molecule received a unique molecular identifier from a template-switch 5' adaptor carrying 12 random nucleotides. Each sample yielded at least 2.5 million CDR3-containing paired-end reads. All of the RNA was converted into first-strand cDNA using the Mint cDNA synthesis kit, with a TRBC-specific oligonucleotide serving as the primer. Following uracil-DNA glycosylase treatment, all cDNA underwent a first 18-cycle PCR with the universal primers M1SS and BC2_uni_R. Processing in the source paper ran as follows. For normalization, 1 million high-quality reads, each with a distinct molecular identifier, were randomly selected from each sample. Instead of being binned into consensus sequences, reads that shared molecular identifiers were thrown out. MiTCR, run with a Q25 quality threshold and the strictest error-elimination algorithm, handled CDR3 identification, clonotype clustering and error correction. A nonparametric unseen species model using Euler transformation provided a lower-bound estimate of total TCR beta diversity. TCRdb passed the public sequencing reads through fastp at Q25 and MiXCR, retaining productive beta sequences. Merged by CDR3 protein, the rows form single entries marked with the most common genes and DNA. None of the V and J calls come from the authors' own analysis; TCRdb made them. The sample table holds roughly 830,000 distinct CDR3 sequences, of which around 62% were seen once. About 27% of the sample is held by the ten biggest clonotypes.

Points on this clonotype: Its target antigen remains unknown. Base qualities were left out, and no much larger clone turns up one base away.

The CDR3 holds 14 amino acids from the cysteine to the phenylalanine. Solely the CDR3 DNA is kept, with 42 bases framed from the first base. According to the germline V gene, CDR1 reads SGHTA and CDR2 reads FQGNSA. V is pruned by 4 bases and J by 11 bases, leaving 12 bases of the junction without a gene match. Sequenced: blood. This sequence was found in a man aged 30 to 39 in good health. The chain is assembled from TRBV7-2 and TRBJ2-5, with TRBD2 matching 8 junction bases. The nucleotide sequence is TGTGCCAGCAGCTCCGGCACTAGCGGCGCGGAGCAGTACTTC. Its coded protein is CASSSGTSGAEQYF.